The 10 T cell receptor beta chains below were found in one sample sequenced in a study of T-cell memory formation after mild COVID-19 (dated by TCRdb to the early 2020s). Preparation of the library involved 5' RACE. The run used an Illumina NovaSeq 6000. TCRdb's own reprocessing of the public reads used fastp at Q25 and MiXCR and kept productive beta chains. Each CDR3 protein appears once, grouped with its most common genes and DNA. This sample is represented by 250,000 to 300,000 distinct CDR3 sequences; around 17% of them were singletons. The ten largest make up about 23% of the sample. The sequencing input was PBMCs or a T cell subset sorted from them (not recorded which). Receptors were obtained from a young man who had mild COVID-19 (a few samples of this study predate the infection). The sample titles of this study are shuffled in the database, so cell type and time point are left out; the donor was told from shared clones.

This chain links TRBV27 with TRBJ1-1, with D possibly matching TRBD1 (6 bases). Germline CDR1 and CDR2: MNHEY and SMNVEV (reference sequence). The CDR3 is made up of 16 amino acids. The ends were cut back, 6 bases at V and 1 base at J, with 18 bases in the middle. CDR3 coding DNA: TGTGCCAGCAGCCCCTCCCGCCGGGACAAGAACACTGAAGCTTTCTTT. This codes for CASSPSRRDKNTEAFF.

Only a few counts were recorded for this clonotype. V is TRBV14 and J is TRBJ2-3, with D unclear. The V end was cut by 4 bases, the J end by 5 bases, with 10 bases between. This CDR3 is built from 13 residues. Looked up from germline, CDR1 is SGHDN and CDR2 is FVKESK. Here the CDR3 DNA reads TGTGCCAGCAGCCCCCGACCGAGAGATACGCAGTATTTT. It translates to CASSPRPRDTQYF. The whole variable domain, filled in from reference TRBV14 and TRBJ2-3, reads EAGVTQFPSHSVIEKGQTVTLRCDPISGHDNLYWYRRVMGKEIKFLLHFVKESKQDESGMPNNRFLAERTGGTYSTLKVQPAELEDSGVYFCASSPRPRDTQYFGPGTRLTVL.

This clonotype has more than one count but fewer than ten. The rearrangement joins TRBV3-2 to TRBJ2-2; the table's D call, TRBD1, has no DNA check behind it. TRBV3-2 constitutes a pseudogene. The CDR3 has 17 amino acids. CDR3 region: CASSQVTGTGHTGELFF. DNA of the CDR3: TGTGCCAGCAGCCAAGTGACCGGGACAGGGCATACCGGGGAGCTGTTTTTT.

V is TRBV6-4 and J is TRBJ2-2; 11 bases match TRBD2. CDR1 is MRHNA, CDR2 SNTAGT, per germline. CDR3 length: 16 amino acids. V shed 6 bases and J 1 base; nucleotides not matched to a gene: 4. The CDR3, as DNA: TGTGCCAGCAGATTTACTAGCGGGGGGAACACCGGGGAGCTGTTTTTT. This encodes CASRFTSGGNTGELFF.

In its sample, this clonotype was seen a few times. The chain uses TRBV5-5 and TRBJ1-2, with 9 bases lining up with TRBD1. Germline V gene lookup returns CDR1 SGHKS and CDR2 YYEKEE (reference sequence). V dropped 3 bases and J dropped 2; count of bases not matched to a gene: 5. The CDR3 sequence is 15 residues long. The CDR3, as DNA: TGTGCCAGCAGCTGGGGGGGACAGGGCAACTATGGCTACACCTTC. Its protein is CASSWGGQGNYGYTF.

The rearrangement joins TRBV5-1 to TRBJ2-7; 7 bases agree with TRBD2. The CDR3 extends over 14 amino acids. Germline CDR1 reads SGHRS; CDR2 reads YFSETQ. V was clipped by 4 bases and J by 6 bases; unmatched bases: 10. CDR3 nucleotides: TGCGCCAGCAGCGGCGGGAGCTCCCTCCGCGAGCAGTACTTC. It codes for CASSGGSSLREQYF.

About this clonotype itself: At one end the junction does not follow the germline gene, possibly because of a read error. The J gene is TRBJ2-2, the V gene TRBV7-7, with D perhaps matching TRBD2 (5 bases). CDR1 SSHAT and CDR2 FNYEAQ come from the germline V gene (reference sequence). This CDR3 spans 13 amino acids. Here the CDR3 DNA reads TGTGCTAGCACCCTTGGAGGCACCGGGGAGCTGTTTTTT. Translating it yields CASTLGGTGELFF.

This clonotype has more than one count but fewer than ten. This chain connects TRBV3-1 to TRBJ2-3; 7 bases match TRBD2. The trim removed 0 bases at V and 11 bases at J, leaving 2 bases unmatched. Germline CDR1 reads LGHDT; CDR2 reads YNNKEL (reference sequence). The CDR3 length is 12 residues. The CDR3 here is CASSQDSGMQYF. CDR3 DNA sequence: TGTGCCAGCAGCCAAGACAGCGGGATGCAGTATTTT.

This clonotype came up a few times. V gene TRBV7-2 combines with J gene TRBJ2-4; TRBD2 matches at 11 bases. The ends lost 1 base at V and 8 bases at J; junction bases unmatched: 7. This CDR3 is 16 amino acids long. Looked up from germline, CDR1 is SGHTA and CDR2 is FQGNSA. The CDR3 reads CASSLGFSGGADIQYF. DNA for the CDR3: TGTGCCAGCAGCTTAGGATTTAGCGGGGGGGCCGACATTCAGTACTTC.

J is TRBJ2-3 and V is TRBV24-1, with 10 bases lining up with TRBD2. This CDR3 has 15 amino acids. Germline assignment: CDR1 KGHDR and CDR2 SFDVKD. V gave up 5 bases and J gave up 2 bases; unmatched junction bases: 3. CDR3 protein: CATSASGGYTDTQYF. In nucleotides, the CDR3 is TGTGCCACCAGTGCTAGCGGGGGATACACAGATACGCAGTATTTT.